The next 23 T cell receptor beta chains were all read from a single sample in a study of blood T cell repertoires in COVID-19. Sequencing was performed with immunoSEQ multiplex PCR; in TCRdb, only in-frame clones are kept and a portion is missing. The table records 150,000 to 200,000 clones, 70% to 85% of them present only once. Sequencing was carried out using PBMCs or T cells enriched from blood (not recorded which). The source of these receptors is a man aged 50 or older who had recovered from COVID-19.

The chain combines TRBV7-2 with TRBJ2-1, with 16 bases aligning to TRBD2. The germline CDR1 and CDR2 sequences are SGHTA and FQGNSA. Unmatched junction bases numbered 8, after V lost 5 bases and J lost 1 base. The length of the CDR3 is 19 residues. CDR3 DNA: TGTGCCAGCAGCCCCTGGGGGACTAGCGGGGGGGCGTCCTACAATGAGCAGTTCTTC. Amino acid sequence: CASSPWGTSGGASYNEQFF.

CDR3 amino acids: CATSDFRTEYGYTF. The CDR3 DNA sequence: TGTGCCACCAGTGATTTTAGAACAGAGTATGGCTACACCTTC. The rearrangement uses TRBV24-1 and TRBJ1-2; no clear D. The ends were cut back, 1 base at V and 5 bases at J, with 10 bases in the middle. Germline values: CDR1 KGHDR, CDR2 SFDVKD. The CDR3 covers 14 residues.

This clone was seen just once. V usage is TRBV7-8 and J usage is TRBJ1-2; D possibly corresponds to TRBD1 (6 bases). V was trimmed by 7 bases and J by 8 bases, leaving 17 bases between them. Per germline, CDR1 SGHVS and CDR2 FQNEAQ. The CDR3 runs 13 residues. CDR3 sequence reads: CASTAVDRGGYTF. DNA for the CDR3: TGTGCCAGCACCGCCGTGGACAGAGGGGGCTACACCTTC. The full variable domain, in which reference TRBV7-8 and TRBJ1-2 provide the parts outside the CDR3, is GAGVSQSPRYKVAKRGQDVALRCDPISGHVSLFWYQQALGQGPEFLTYFQNEAQLDKSGLPSDRFFAERPEGSVSTLKIQRTQQEDSAVYLCASTAVDRGGYTFGSGTRLTVV.

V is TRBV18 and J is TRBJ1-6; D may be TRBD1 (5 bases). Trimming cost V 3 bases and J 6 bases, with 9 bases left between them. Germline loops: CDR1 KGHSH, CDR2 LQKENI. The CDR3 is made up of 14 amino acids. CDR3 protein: CASSPAGSNSPLHF. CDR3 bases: TGTGCCAGCTCACCGGCAGGGTCTAATTCACCCCTCCACTTT.

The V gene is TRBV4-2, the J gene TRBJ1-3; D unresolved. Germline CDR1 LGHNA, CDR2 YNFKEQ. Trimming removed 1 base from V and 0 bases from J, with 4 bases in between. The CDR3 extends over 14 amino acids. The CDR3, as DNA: TGTGCCAGCAGCCAAGGGGCCTCTGGAAACACCATATATTTT. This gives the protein CASSQGASGNTIYF.

Here the CDR3 DNA reads TGTGCCAGCAGCTTGGCAGGGGGCCTAGGCTCACCCCTCCACTTT. This codes for CASSLAGGLGSPLHF. The rearrangement uses TRBV5-4 and TRBJ1-6; 8 nucleotides line up with TRBD1. Trimming cost V 0 bases and J 10 bases; bases outside gene matches: 6. The CDR3 runs 15 residues. Germline values: CDR1 SGHNT, CDR2 YYREEE (reference sequence).

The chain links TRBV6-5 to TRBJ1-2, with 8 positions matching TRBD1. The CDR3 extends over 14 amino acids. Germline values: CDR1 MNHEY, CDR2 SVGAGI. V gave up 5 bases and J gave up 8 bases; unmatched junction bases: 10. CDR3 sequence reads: CASSSRQGQGGYTF. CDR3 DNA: TGTGCCAGCAGTAGTCGACAGGGGCAGGGCGGCTACACCTTC.

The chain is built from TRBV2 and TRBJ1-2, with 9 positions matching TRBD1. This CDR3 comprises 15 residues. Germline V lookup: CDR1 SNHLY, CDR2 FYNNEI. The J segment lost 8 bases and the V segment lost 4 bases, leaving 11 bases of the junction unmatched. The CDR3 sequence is CASSVPPGQGGGYTF. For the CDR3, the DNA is TGTGCCAGCAGTGTTCCACCGGGACAGGGAGGAGGCTACACCTTC.

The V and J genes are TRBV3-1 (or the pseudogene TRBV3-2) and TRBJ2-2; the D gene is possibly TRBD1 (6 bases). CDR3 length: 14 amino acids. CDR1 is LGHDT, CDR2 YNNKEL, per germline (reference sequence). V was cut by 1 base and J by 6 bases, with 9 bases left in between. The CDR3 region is CASSQGTVAGELFF. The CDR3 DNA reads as TGTGCCAGCAGCCAAGGGACAGTTGCCGGGGAGCTGTTTTTT.

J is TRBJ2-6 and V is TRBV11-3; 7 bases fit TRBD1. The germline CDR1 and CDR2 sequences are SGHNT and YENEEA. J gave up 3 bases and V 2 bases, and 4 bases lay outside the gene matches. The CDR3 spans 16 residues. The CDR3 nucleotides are TGTGCCAGCAGCTTAACAGGGGCGAGTGGGGCCAACGTCCTGACTTTC. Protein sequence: CASSLTGASGANVLTF.

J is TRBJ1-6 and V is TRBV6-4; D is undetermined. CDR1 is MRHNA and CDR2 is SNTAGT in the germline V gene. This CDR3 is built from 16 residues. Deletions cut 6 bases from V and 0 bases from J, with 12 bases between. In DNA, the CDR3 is TGTGCCAGCAGGCTTAATTGGAGCTCCTATAATTCACCCCTCCACTTT. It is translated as CASRLNWSSYNSPLHF.

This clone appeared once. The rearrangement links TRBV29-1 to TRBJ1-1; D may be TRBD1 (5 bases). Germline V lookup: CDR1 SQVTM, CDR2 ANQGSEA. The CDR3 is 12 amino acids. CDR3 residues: CGSSGWNTEAFF. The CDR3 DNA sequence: TGCGGTTCCTCAGGGTGGAACACTGAAGCTTTCTTT.

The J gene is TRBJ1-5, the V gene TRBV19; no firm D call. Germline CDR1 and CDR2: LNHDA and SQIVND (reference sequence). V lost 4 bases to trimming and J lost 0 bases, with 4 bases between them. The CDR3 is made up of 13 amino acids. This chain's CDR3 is CASSSLSNQPQHF. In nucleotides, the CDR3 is TGTGCCAGTAGTAGTCTTAGCAATCAGCCCCAGCATTTT.

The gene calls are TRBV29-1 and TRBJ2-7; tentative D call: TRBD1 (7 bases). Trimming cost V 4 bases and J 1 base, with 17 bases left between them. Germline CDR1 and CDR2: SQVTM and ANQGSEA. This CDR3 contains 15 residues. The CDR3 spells CSVVFPRGVSYEQYF. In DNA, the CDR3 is TGCAGCGTTGTTTTCCCCAGGGGGGTTTCCTACGAGCAGTACTTC.

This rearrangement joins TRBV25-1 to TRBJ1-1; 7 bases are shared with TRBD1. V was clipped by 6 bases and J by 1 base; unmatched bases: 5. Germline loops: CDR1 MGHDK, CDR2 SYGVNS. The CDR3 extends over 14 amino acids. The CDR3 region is CASRRGGSNTEAFF. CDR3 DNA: TGTGCCAGCAGGCGAGGGGGCTCGAACACTGAAGCTTTCTTT.

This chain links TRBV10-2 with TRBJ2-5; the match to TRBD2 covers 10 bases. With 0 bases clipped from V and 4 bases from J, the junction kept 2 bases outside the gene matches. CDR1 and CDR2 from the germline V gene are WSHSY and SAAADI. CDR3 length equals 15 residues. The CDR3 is CASSESLAGVETQYF. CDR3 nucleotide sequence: TGCGCCAGCAGTGAGTCGCTAGCGGGGGTAGAGACCCAGTACTTC.

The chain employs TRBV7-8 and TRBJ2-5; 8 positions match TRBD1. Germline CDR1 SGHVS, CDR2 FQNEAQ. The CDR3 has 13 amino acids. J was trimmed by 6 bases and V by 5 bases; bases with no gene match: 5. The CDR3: CASSPSGGKTQYF. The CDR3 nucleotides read TGTGCCAGCAGCCCCTCAGGGGGCAAGACCCAGTACTTC. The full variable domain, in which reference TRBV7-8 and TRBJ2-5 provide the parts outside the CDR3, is GAGVSQSPRYKVAKRGQDVALRCDPISGHVSLFWYQQALGQGPEFLTYFQNEAQLDKSGLPSDRFFAERPEGSVSTLKIQRTQQEDSAVYLCASSPSGGKTQYFGPGTRLLVL.

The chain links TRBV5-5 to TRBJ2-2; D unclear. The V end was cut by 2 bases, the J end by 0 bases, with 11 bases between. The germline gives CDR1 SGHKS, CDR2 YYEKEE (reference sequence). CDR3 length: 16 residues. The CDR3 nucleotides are TGTGCCAGCAGCTTCCCACTTCCCGCGAACACCGGGGAGCTGTTTTTT. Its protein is CASSFPLPANTGELFF.

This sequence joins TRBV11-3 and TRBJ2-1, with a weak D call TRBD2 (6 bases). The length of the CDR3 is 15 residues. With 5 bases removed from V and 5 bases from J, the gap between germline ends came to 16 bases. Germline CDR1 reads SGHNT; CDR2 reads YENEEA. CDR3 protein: CASSARGRGNNEQFF. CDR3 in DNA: TGTGCCAGCAGCGCGCGGGGCCGGGGGAACAATGAGCAGTTCTTC.

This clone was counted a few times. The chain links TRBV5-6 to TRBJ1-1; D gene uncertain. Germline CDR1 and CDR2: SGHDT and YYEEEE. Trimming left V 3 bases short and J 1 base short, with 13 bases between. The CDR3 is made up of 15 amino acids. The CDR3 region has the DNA TGTGCCAGCAGCTCGACACAGCTTACGAACACTGAAGCTTTCTTT. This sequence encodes CASSSTQLTNTEAFF.

In DNA form, the CDR3 reads TGTGCCAGCTCACTGCAGGGTTTGGGCGAGACCCAGTACTTC. The encoded protein is CASSLQGLGETQYF. The chain is built from TRBV18 and TRBJ2-5; D possibly corresponds to TRBD1 (5 bases). The CDR3 sequence is 14 residues long. V lost 4 bases, J lost 5 bases, and 14 bases lay in between. Per the germline V gene, CDR1 is KGHSH and CDR2 is LQKENI.

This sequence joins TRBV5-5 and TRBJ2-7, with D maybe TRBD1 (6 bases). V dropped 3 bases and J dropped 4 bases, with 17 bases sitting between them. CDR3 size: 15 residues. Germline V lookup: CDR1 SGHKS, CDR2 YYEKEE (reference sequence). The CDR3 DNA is TGTGCCAGCAGCTCCTCTTTGACAGGACCGTACGAGCAGTACTTC. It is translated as CASSSSLTGPYEQYF.

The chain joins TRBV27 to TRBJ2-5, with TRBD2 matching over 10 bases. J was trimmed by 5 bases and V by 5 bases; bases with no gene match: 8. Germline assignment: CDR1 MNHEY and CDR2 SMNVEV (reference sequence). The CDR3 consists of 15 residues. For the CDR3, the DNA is TGTGCCAGCAGTCGAAAAGCGGGGGGGCCCGAGACCCAGTACTTC. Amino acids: CASSRKAGGPETQYF.